The table lists the clone carrying this T cell receptor beta chain with a few counts. Via MiXCR, TCRdb re-called the 5' RACE reads, giving one row per CDR3 protein. The sample consists of roughly 20,000 distinct CDR3 sequences, 5% of them appearing once. The data derive from a study of early T cells in non-severe SARS-CoV-2 infection. Trimming removed 7 bases at V and 0 bases at J, with 15 bases between. The CDR3 consists of 15 residues. The sample consisted of whole blood. This TCR was sampled from an adult who was a healthcare worker with PCR-confirmed SARS-CoV-2 infection or an uninfected control (not recorded which). V usage is TRBV12-3 or TRBV12-4 and J usage is TRBJ2-5, with D perhaps matching TRBD1 (6 bases). In DNA form, the CDR3 reads TGTGCCAGCACCTCCGGGACAACCTACCAAGAGACCCAGTACTTC. Protein: CASTSGTTYQETQYF.